These 14 T cell receptor beta chains were all obtained from the same sample, sequenced in a study of T cell repertoires in cytomegalovirus infection. TCRdb reanalysed the reads using MiXCR and keeps one entry per CDR3 protein. The sample records about half a million distinct CDR3 sequences, 33% being singletons. These receptors are not linked to any known antigen. Sequences were derived from cultured PBMCs, sampled from culture after CMV antigen stimulation. The receptors derive from a human donor in good health (CMV status not recorded). Some clones in this sample may be carry-over from other donors' samples.

This clonotype occurred many times. The chain has TRBV7-6 and TRBJ2-5; 12 bases line up with TRBD2. Germline V gene lookup returns CDR1 SGHVS and CDR2 FNYEAQ. CDR3 size: 16 residues. V shed 5 bases, J shed 2 bases, and the junction held 6 bases outside the gene matches. CDR3: CASSPLAGGPQETQYF. CDR3 nucleotide sequence: TGTGCCAGCAGCCCGCTAGCGGGAGGGCCTCAAGAGACCCAGTACTTC.

The rearrangement uses TRBV6-5 and TRBJ1-5, with D perhaps matching TRBD1 (5 bases). The V and J ends lost 6 bases and 7 bases respectively, with 16 bases between them. CDR1 is MNHEY, CDR2 SVGAGI, per germline. The CDR3 sequence is 14 residues long. The CDR3 loop is CASRRRTLLQPQHF. CDR3 nucleotides: TGTGCCAGCAGGCGCCGGACACTTTTGCAGCCCCAGCATTTT.

Concerning this clonotype itself: Sequence at one end of the junction differs from germline and may be a read error. J is TRBJ2-1 and V is TRBV5-3; TRBD1 agrees at 12 bases. TRBV5-3 is an ORF, and what it does is uncertain. The CDR3 consists of 16 residues. CDR3 DNA: TGTGCCAGCAGCTTGGGGGACAGGGGGCGGGAGGGTGAGCAGTTCTTC. This gives the protein CASSLGDRGREGEQFF.

This chain joins TRBV6-2 or TRBV6-3 and TRBJ2-7, with TRBD2 matching 10 bases. Germline CDR1 is MNHEY and CDR2 is SVGEGT. This CDR3 is built from 16 residues. With 2 bases clipped from V and 0 bases from J, the junction kept 4 bases outside the gene matches. The CDR3, as DNA: TGTGCCAGCAGTTACCGGCTAGCGGGGGTCTCCTACGAGCAGTACTTC. The encoded protein is CASSYRLAGVSYEQYF.

This clonotype has just a few counts. V and J are TRBV7-8 and TRBJ2-3; D not resolved. Trimming cost V 2 bases and J 0 bases, with 12 bases left between them. The germline CDR1 and CDR2 sequences are SGHVS and FQNEAQ. The CDR3 has 16 residues. The CDR3: CASSLWSLRSTDTQYF. CDR3 in DNA: TGTGCCAGCAGCTTATGGTCTCTGCGGAGCACAGATACGCAGTATTTT.

This chain uses TRBV19 with TRBJ2-2; 9 bases are shared with TRBD1. Germline-derived CDR1 and CDR2 are LNHDA and SQIVND (reference sequence). V gave up 8 bases and J gave up 1 base; unmatched junction bases: 11. This CDR3 contains 17 residues. The CDR3 sequence is CASRPGQGNLNTGELFF. The CDR3 nucleotides read TGTGCCAGTCGACCGGGACAGGGAAACCTGAACACCGGGGAGCTGTTTTTT.

The rearrangement links TRBV6-2 or TRBV6-3 to TRBJ1-2, with 9 bases identical to TRBD1. The CDR3 is 16 amino acids. Germline V gene sequence: CDR1 MNHEY, CDR2 SVGEGT. With 6 bases clipped from V and 2 bases from J, the junction kept 10 bases outside the gene matches. CDR3 sequence (DNA): TGTGCCAGCAGCATGGGACAGGGAAGAGTGAACTATGGCTACACCTTC. This gives the protein CASSMGQGRVNYGYTF.

CDR3 amino acids: CASSPFREGQSYEQYF. The CDR3 DNA reads as TGTGCCAGCAGCCCCTTTCGAGAAGGGCAGTCGTACGAGCAGTACTTC. The rearrangement uses TRBV7-9 and TRBJ2-7; D gene uncertain. CDR3 size: 16 residues. Germline values: CDR1 SEHNR, CDR2 FQNEAQ (reference sequence). The germline V and J ends were trimmed by 5 bases and 4 bases, with 21 bases remaining between them.

The chain carries TRBV7-4 and TRBJ1-6; D unclear. CDR3 length: 14 residues. Trimming removed 0 bases from V and 10 bases from J, with 10 bases in between. The germline gives CDR1 SGHVT, CDR2 SQSDAQ. CDR3 DNA sequence: TGTGCCAGCAGCTTAGCCTGGGTAGGATCACCCCTCCACTTT. It specifies CASSLAWVGSPLHF.

J is TRBJ2-1 and V is TRBV19; D unresolved. The CDR3 sequence is 13 residues long. Trimming cost V 1 base and J 8 bases, with 9 bases left between them. Germline lookup yields CDR1 LNHDA and CDR2 SQIVND (reference sequence). CDR3 DNA sequence: TGTGCCAGTAGTATAGTTTCGGCAGATGAGCAGTTCTTC. It is translated as CASSIVSADEQFF.

This clonotype was recorded at least ten times. The V call is TRBV12-3 or TRBV12-4, the J call TRBJ2-7, with 9 nucleotides matching TRBD2. V trimming: 2 bases; J trimming: 1 base; junction bases outside the gene matches: 6. The CDR3 spans 16 residues. In nucleotides, the CDR3 is TGTGCCAGCAGTTTAAGGGGGACTAGCCGATCCTACGAGCAGTACTTC. Encoded protein: CASSLRGTSRSYEQYF.

V usage is TRBV18 and J usage is TRBJ2-7; 13 nucleotides align to TRBD2. J was trimmed by 4 bases and V by 4 bases; bases with no gene match: 4. The CDR3 spans 15 residues. From germline, CDR1 is KGHSH and CDR2 LQKENI. CDR3 amino acids: CASSRLLAGGYEQYF. In nucleotides, the CDR3 is TGTGCCAGCTCACGCCTACTAGCGGGAGGGTACGAGCAGTACTTC.

V usage is TRBV27 and J usage is TRBJ1-2, with D possibly being TRBD1 (5 bases). Germline assignment: CDR1 MNHEY and CDR2 SMNVEV (reference sequence). CDR3 length: 14 residues. V lost 6 bases and J lost 3, with 14 bases in between. CDR3 loop: CASRTLSGHYGYTF. CDR3 nucleotides: TGTGCCAGCAGGACCCTTTCGGGGCACTATGGCTACACCTTC.

The chain combines TRBV18 with TRBJ2-1; 10 bases align to TRBD2. Germline V gives CDR1 KGHSH, CDR2 LQKENI. V lost 3 bases to trimming and J lost 9 bases; unmatched junction nucleotides: 5. The CDR3 consists of 14 residues. The CDR3 DNA reads TGTGCCAGCTCACCGCTAGCGGGAGACAGTGAGCAGTTCTTC. Its protein product is CASSPLAGDSEQFF.